The 23 T cell receptor beta chains below were found in one sample sequenced in a study of T cell repertoires in cytomegalovirus infection. TCRdb analysed the reads with MiXCR anew, one entry per CDR3 protein. This table holds over 200,000 distinct CDR3 sequences, roughly an eighth found once. The material sequenced was PBMCs. The receptors derive from a human donor in good health (CMV status not recorded). Some clones in this sample may be carry-over from other donors' samples.

This rearrangement joins TRBV20-1 to TRBJ1-1; 7 bases line up with TRBD1. The CDR3 sequence is 15 residues long. Germline V gives CDR1 DFQATT, CDR2 SNEGSKA (reference sequence). V shed 1 base, J shed 3 bases, and the junction held 8 bases outside the gene matches. The CDR3 nucleotides are TGCAGTGCTAGAGGAGGGGGCGCGGGTTACACTGAAGCTTTCTTT. Its protein is CSARGGGAGYTEAFF.

This clonotype appeared many times. The chain combines TRBV6-6 with TRBJ1-1; 8 positions agree with TRBD1. The CDR3 runs to 15 residues. Germline V gene lookup returns CDR1 MNHNY and CDR2 SVGAGI (reference sequence). With 3 bases clipped from V and 3 bases from J, the junction kept 6 bases outside the gene matches. CDR3 amino acids: CASSYSGQGDTEAFF. The DNA of the CDR3 is TGTGCCAGCAGTTATTCTGGACAGGGAGACACTGAAGCTTTCTTT.

Only a few counts were recorded for this clonotype. The chain is built from TRBV7-9 and TRBJ1-1; D unresolved. The germline V and J ends were trimmed by 4 bases and 9 bases, with 12 bases remaining between them. The CDR3 contains 12 residues. CDR1 SEHNR and CDR2 FQNEAQ come from the germline V gene (reference sequence). CDR3 loop: CASSYGDTQAFF. In nucleotides, the CDR3 is TGTGCCAGCAGCTATGGAGACACCCAAGCTTTCTTT.

This clonotype turned up a few times. The CDR3 protein is CSASRSNGYGYTF. In DNA, the CDR3 is TGCAGTGCTAGTAGGTCAAACGGCTATGGCTACACCTTC. The V call is TRBV20-1, the J call TRBJ1-2; D gene uncertain. The CDR3 consists of 13 residues. Germline lookup yields CDR1 DFQATT and CDR2 SNEGSKA (reference sequence). The germline V and J ends were trimmed by 3 bases and 4 bases, with 12 bases remaining between them.

The rearrangement joins TRBV20-1 to TRBJ1-4; possible D gene TRBD1, 5 bases. Germline CDR1 reads DFQATT; CDR2 reads SNEGSKA (reference sequence). The CDR3 has 13 amino acids. Between the trimmed V and J ends, which lost 0 bases and 7 bases, there was a span of 9 bases. The CDR3 sequence: CSARDSGTEKLFF. CDR3 nucleotides: TGCAGTGCTAGAGATTCAGGGACTGAAAAACTGTTTTTT.

This clonotype has at least ten counts. The gene calls are TRBV10-3 and TRBJ2-2; D is unclear. The length of the CDR3 is 14 residues. The germline V gene encodes CDR1 ENHRY and CDR2 SYGVKD. V lost 7 bases and J 1 base, leaving 10 bases between the germline ends. The CDR3 DNA reads TGTGCCATCACCTTGGACGGGAACACCGGGGAGCTGTTTTTT. It yields the protein CAITLDGNTGELFF.

This clonotype has a count of ten or more. The chain couples TRBV7-2 to TRBJ1-3; weak D call: TRBD1 (5 bases). Trimming pared 5 bases from V and 4 bases from J, leaving 15 bases between. Germline assignment: CDR1 SGHTA and CDR2 FQGNSA. This CDR3 is 15 amino acids long. The DNA of the CDR3 is TGTGCCAGCAGCGCAGAACGGCAGGGAGGAAACACCATATATTTT. Translation gives CASSAERQGGNTIYF.

This chain uses TRBV20-1 with TRBJ2-3, with 10 bases fitting TRBD2. The CDR3 runs 18 residues. Losses at the gene ends were 2 bases for V and 5 bases for J; bases not matched to a gene: 16. The germline V gene has CDR1 DFQATT and CDR2 SNEGSKA (reference sequence). In DNA form, the CDR3 reads TGCAGTGCTAGATCGGTAGCGGGGGGCCACGCGGTCGGAGATACGCAGTATTTT. Translation gives CSARSVAGGHAVGDTQYF.

The sample holds many counts of this clonotype. This chain uses TRBV6-6 with TRBJ2-7; 9 bases agree with TRBD1. CDR3 length: 15 amino acids. Germline CDR1 and CDR2: MNHNY and SVGAGI (reference sequence). The J segment lost 5 bases and the V segment lost 8 bases, leaving 13 bases of the junction unmatched. This CDR3 is CASRWRGQGRHEQYF. CDR3 bases: TGTGCCAGCCGATGGAGGGGACAGGGTAGGCACGAGCAGTACTTC.

This clonotype was detected ten times or more. The CDR3, as DNA: TGTGCCAGCAGCCAAACAGGGACAGCTCCCAATCAGCCCCAGCATTTT. This encodes CASSQTGTAPNQPQHF. J is TRBJ1-5 and V is TRBV14; 7 positions match TRBD1. J gave up 3 bases and V 2 bases, and 7 bases lay outside the gene matches. CDR3 length: 16 residues. The germline gives CDR1 SGHDN, CDR2 FVKESK. The variable domain in full, completed from reference TRBV14 and TRBJ1-5, reads EAGVTQFPSHSVIEKGQTVTLRCDPISGHDNLYWYRRVMGKEIKFLLHFVKESKQDESGMPNNRFLAERTGGTYSTLKVQPAELEDSGVYFCASSQTGTAPNQPQHFGDGTRLSIL.

Ten or more counts support this clonotype. The chain has TRBV7-2 and TRBJ1-2, with a tentative D call TRBD1 (6 bases). Trimming removed 2 bases from V and 6 bases from J, with 16 bases in between. Germline assignment: CDR1 SGHTA and CDR2 FQGNSA. The CDR3 runs to 15 residues. The CDR3 sequence is CASSLPKTGIDGYTF. CDR3 bases: TGTGCCAGCAGCTTACCCAAGACAGGTATCGATGGCTACACCTTC.

The rearrangement links TRBV14 to TRBJ2-1; D unresolved. CDR3 length: 13 residues. Germline CDR1 reads SGHDN; CDR2 reads FVKESK. Trimming pared 4 bases from V and 4 bases from J, leaving 8 bases between. CDR3 nucleotide sequence: TGTGCCAGCAGCCTCTTATTGTACAATGAGCAGTTCTTC. Translating gives CASSLLLYNEQFF.

The chain uses TRBV29-1 and TRBJ2-1; 9 bases match TRBD2. V shed 3 bases and J 4 bases; nucleotides not matched to a gene: 7. CDR1 is SQVTM and CDR2 is ANQGSEA in the germline V gene. There are 15 residues in the CDR3. The CDR3 sequence: CSVDDGTSSYNEQFF. The CDR3 DNA follows: TGCAGCGTTGATGACGGGACTAGCAGTTACAATGAGCAGTTCTTC.

Only a few counts were recorded for this clonotype. The chain joins TRBV9 to TRBJ1-3, with D hard to call. This CDR3 contains 14 residues. The germline CDR1 and CDR2 sequences are SGDLS and YYNGEE. V was clipped by 5 bases and J by 0 bases, with 9 bases between them. The CDR3 region is CASSTGNSGNTIYF. The CDR3 DNA reads as TGTGCCAGCAGTACGGGAAACTCTGGAAACACCATATATTTT.

V usage is TRBV5-1 and J usage is TRBJ2-5, with D maybe TRBD2 (6 bases). Germline CDR1 and CDR2: SGHRS and YFSETQ. Deletions cut 0 bases from V and 4 bases from J, with 13 bases between. The CDR3 is made up of 15 amino acids. CDR3 nucleotide sequence: TGCGCCAGCAGCTTGGAACGGGGGATGCGAGAGACCCAGTACTTC. It translates to CASSLERGMRETQYF.

At least ten counts were recorded for this clonotype. Compared with germline, one end of the junction differs, possibly owing to a read error. The chain has TRBV7-8 and TRBJ2-7; D unclear. Germline assignment: CDR1 SGHVS and CDR2 FQNEAQ. This CDR3 has 12 residues. Here the CDR3 DNA reads TGTGCCAGCAGCCCAACCTCCCACGAGCAGTACTTC. It encodes CASSPTSHEQYF.

V and J are TRBV18 and TRBJ1-4; possibly TRBD1 for D (6 bases). The germline gives CDR1 KGHSH, CDR2 LQKENI. The CDR3 has 17 residues. Deletions cut 0 bases from V and 3 bases from J, with 14 bases between. The CDR3 bases are TGTGCCAGCTCACCACCAGGGCGGACAGCGCCTAATGAAAAACTGTTTTTT. Translating it yields CASSPPGRTAPNEKLFF.

This clonotype was counted at least ten times. One end of the junction is discordant with germline, which a read error may explain. The chain uses TRBV7-2 and TRBJ1-2; 7 bases match TRBD1. Germline V gene sequence: CDR1 SGHTA, CDR2 FQGNSA. The CDR3 covers 12 residues. The CDR3 reads CASTLQGYGYTF. CDR3 coding DNA: TGTGCCAGCACCTTACAGGGGTATGGCTACACCTTC.

The gene calls are TRBV19 and TRBJ2-7; tentatively, D is TRBD1 or TRBD2 (5 bases each). Germline assignment: CDR1 LNHDA and CDR2 SQIVND (reference sequence). V was pared by 3 bases and J by 4 bases, with 10 bases between. The CDR3 totals 13 residues. CDR3: CASSMGTLYEQYF. The DNA for the CDR3 is TGTGCCAGTAGTATGGGGACGCTATACGAGCAGTACTTC.

This clonotype was picked up many times. The V and J genes are TRBV25-1 and TRBJ1-2, with D hard to call. V was trimmed by 3 bases and J by 7 bases, leaving 9 bases between them. The CDR3 has 12 residues. Germline V CDR1 and CDR2: MGHDK, SYGVNS. CDR3 loop: CASSDTTIGYTF. The CDR3 coding sequence is TGTGCCAGCAGTGACACTACGATTGGCTACACCTTC.

This clonotype was recorded at least ten times. The chain has TRBV11-2 and TRBJ2-1; no clear D gene. Per germline, CDR1 SGHAT and CDR2 FQNNGV. The CDR3 extends over 13 amino acids. The V end lost 4 bases, the J end lost 6 bases, and 10 bases lay between the germline ends. CDR3 sequence reads: CASSSLRVNEQFF. The CDR3 DNA reads as TGTGCCAGCAGCTCCCTTAGGGTCAATGAGCAGTTCTTC.

This clonotype was recorded many times. V usage is TRBV7-9 and J usage is TRBJ1-1; D is unresolved. Germline CDR1 SEHNR, CDR2 FQNEAQ (reference sequence). The CDR3 loop spans 13 amino acids. Trimming shortened V by 1 base and J by 4 bases, and 7 bases separated the two germline ends. The CDR3 spells CASSLVQSTEAFF. CDR3 bases: TGTGCCAGCAGCTTAGTCCAGTCCACTGAAGCTTTCTTT.

This clonotype was seen at least ten times. CDR3 nucleotide sequence: TGTGCCAGCACCCTAGCTGCGGGAGGGCCGTACGAGCAGTACTTC. The encoded protein is CASTLAAGGPYEQYF. This chain connects TRBV6-4 to TRBJ2-7; 9 bases are shared with TRBD2. The V segment lost 7 bases and the J segment 4 bases; nucleotides outside the gene matches: 11. CDR1 is MRHNA, CDR2 SNTAGT, per germline. CDR3 length: 15 residues.